One and the same sample provided the 27 T cell receptor beta chains below, sequenced in a study of cytomegalovirus exposure and HLA in healthy donors. Primers included in the PCR were 60 Vbeta and 13 Jbeta primers. Assay: immunoSEQ multiplex PCR; the TCRdb copy retains only in-frame clones and omits some. The sample includes about 160,000 clones, 70% to 85% of them seen just once. Sequenced: PBMCs. The receptors come from a man aged 25 to 40 in good health and CMV-seropositive.

V is TRBV30 and J is TRBJ1-5, with 11 bases aligning to TRBD1. The ends lost 5 bases at V and 4 bases at J; junction bases unmatched: 1. Germline lookup yields CDR1 GTSNPN and CDR2 SVGIG (reference sequence). This CDR3 has 13 residues. The CDR3 sequence is CAWGQGANQPQHF. The DNA of the CDR3 is TGTGCCTGGGGACAGGGGGCAAATCAGCCCCAGCATTTT. The full variable domain, completed using reference TRBV30 and TRBJ1-5, is SQTIHQWPATLVQPVGSPLSLECTVEGTSNPNLYWYRQAAGRGLQLLFYSVGIGQISSEVPQNLSASRPQDRQFILSSKKLLLSDSGFYLCAWGQGANQPQHFGDGTRLSIL.

This clone was seen a handful of times. The chain uses TRBV6-5 and TRBJ2-7, with 7 bases aligning to TRBD1. Germline-derived CDR1 and CDR2 are MNHEY and SVGAGI. Unmatched junction bases numbered 6, after V lost 2 bases and J lost 2 bases. The CDR3 covers 15 residues. The CDR3 DNA reads TGTGCCAGCAGTTACAGGACAGGCAATCCCTACGAGCAGTACTTC. Translation gives CASSYRTGNPYEQYF.

This clone was seen only a few times. The rearrangement uses TRBV10-2 and TRBJ2-7, with TRBD2 matching 11 bases. The V and J ends lost 3 bases and 8 bases, in that order; junction bases with no gene match: 9. Germline V CDR1 and CDR2: WSHSY, SAAADI. CDR3 length: 15 residues. The CDR3 reads CASSEEVAGGEKQYF. As DNA, the CDR3 is TGCGCCAGCAGTGAAGAGGTAGCGGGGGGGGAGAAGCAGTACTTC.

The chain couples TRBV27 to TRBJ2-7; 9 nucleotides line up with TRBD2. V shed 4 bases and J 4 bases; nucleotides not matched to a gene: 11. Germline CDR1 and CDR2: MNHEY and SMNVEV (reference sequence). There are 16 residues in the CDR3. The CDR3 coding sequence is TGTGCCAGCAGTTCCGAGATGGAGCGGGGGGTATACGAGCAGTACTTC. Protein product: CASSSEMERGVYEQYF.

J is TRBJ2-1 and V is TRBV27; 7 bases align to TRBD2. Germline assignment: CDR1 MNHEY and CDR2 SMNVEV (reference sequence). V gave up 7 bases and J gave up 4 bases; unmatched junction bases: 7. The CDR3 runs 14 residues. This CDR3 is CASTTGGSYNEQFF. CDR3 sequence (DNA): TGTGCCAGCACCACGGGGGGATCTTACAATGAGCAGTTCTTC.

The rearrangement links TRBV18 to TRBJ2-3; TRBD2 matches 9 bases. Germline values: CDR1 KGHSH, CDR2 LQKENI. This CDR3 region has 15 residues. V was clipped by 3 bases and J by 6 bases; unmatched bases: 7. The CDR3 spells CASSPGGGAVDTQYF. The CDR3 bases are TGTGCCAGCTCACCTGGCGGGGGGGCCGTCGATACGCAGTATTTT.

The chain employs TRBV7-9 and TRBJ2-7; perhaps TRBD2 as D (5 bases). The CDR3 runs 14 residues. V was trimmed by 3 bases and J by 0 bases, leaving 9 bases between them. Looked up from germline, CDR1 is SEHNR and CDR2 is FQNEAQ (reference sequence). The CDR3 DNA follows: TGTGCCAGCAGCTTTCCCGGGAACTCCTACGAGCAGTACTTC. Encoded protein: CASSFPGNSYEQYF.

V usage is TRBV5-1 and J usage is TRBJ1-3; possibly TRBD1 for D (5 bases). CDR3 size: 14 residues. The V gene lost 4 bases and the J gene lost 2 bases, with 10 bases spanning the gap. Germline V gives CDR1 SGHRS, CDR2 YFSETQ. The CDR3 region is CASSRGAPGNTIYF. The CDR3 coding sequence is TGCGCCAGCAGCAGGGGTGCCCCTGGAAACACCATATATTTT.

J is TRBJ1-2 and V is TRBV9; the D gene is possibly TRBD1 (6 bases). CDR3 length: 13 residues. CDR1 is SGDLS and CDR2 is YYNGEE in the germline V gene. V shed 0 bases and J shed 7 bases, with 10 bases lying between them. The CDR3 region is CASSVVGGSGYTF. The DNA for the CDR3 is TGTGCCAGCAGCGTAGTAGGGGGTAGTGGCTACACCTTC.

V usage is TRBV27 and J usage is TRBJ2-2; D is possibly TRBD1 (6 bases). Trimming took 5 bases from V and 5 from J, leaving 12 bases between them. The length of the CDR3 is 14 residues. The V gene's germline CDR1 is MNHEY and CDR2 SMNVEV (reference sequence). The CDR3 nucleotides read TGTGCCAGCAGTCGCCCCAGGGGAACCGGGGAGCTGTTTTTT. It specifies CASSRPRGTGELFF.

The DNA of the CDR3 is TGTGCCAGCCGCCCTGGCTTAGATGGTCGGAGGGGGCTTTTAGAAGAGACCCAGTACTTC. This codes for CASRPGLDGRRGLLEETQYF. This rearrangement joins TRBV7-8 to TRBJ2-5; TRBD1 might be the D (7 bases). The CDR3 has 20 amino acids. Germline V gene lookup returns CDR1 SGHVS and CDR2 FQNEAQ. The V end lost 8 bases, the J end lost 3 bases, and 34 bases lay between the germline ends.

This chain connects TRBV7-9 to TRBJ2-7; 7 bases match TRBD1. The CDR3 loop spans 15 amino acids. Germline V gives CDR1 SEHNR, CDR2 FQNEAQ (reference sequence). V dropped 1 base and J dropped 4; count of bases not matched to a gene: 7. CDR3 residues: CASSLESTGAYEQYF. In DNA form, the CDR3 reads TGTGCCAGCAGCTTAGAATCCACAGGGGCGTACGAGCAGTACTTC. The full variable domain, rest sourced from reference TRBV7-9 and TRBJ2-7, is DTGVSQNPRHKITKRGQNVTFRCDPISEHNRLYWYRQTLGQGPEFLTYFQNEAQLEKSRLLSDRFSAERPKGSFSTLEIQRTEQGDSAMYLCASSLESTGAYEQYFGPGTRLTVT.

This clone has more than one count but fewer than ten. The gene calls are TRBV29-1 and TRBJ2-2; possible D gene TRBD1, 6 bases. Germline loops: CDR1 SQVTM, CDR2 ANQGSEA. V lost 3 bases, J lost 1 base, and 12 bases lay in between. The CDR3 sequence is 15 residues long. CDR3 sequence reads: CSVETGTKNTGELFF. The CDR3 bases are TGCAGCGTTGAGACCGGGACAAAGAACACCGGGGAGCTGTTTTTT.

This rearrangement joins TRBV9 to TRBJ2-1; TRBD2 matches 11 bases. CDR1 is SGDLS, CDR2 YYNGEE, per germline. Trimming removed 4 bases from V and 0 bases from J; junction bases left unmatched: 6. The CDR3 covers 17 residues. The CDR3 nucleotides are TGTGCCAGCAGCCCAGAGGGACTAGCGGACTCCTACAATGAGCAGTTCTTC. Amino acids: CASSPEGLADSYNEQFF.

The V call is TRBV18, the J call TRBJ2-5; TRBD2 might be the D (6 bases). V dropped 1 base and J dropped 2 bases, with 14 bases sitting between them. The CDR3 spans 16 residues. Germline V gene lookup returns CDR1 KGHSH and CDR2 LQKENI. Written as DNA, the CDR3 is TGTGCCAGCTCACCACAGGACTTACGGGGGCAAGAGACCCAGTACTTC. Translated, it gives CASSPQDLRGQETQYF.

This rearrangement joins TRBV6-1 to TRBJ2-4; the match to TRBD1 covers 9 bases. The CDR3 contains 14 residues. Trimming took 3 bases from V and 6 from J; bases not matched to a gene: 3. The germline V gene encodes CDR1 MNHNS and CDR2 SASEGT. CDR3 in amino acids: CASSDLDRGNIQYF. CDR3 in DNA: TGTGCCAGCAGTGATCTGGACAGGGGAAACATTCAGTACTTC.

The chain employs TRBV5-4 and TRBJ2-3, with D tentatively TRBD2 (6 bases). Germline V gene lookup returns CDR1 SGHNT and CDR2 YYREEE (reference sequence). V lost 3 bases and J 1 base, leaving 6 bases between the germline ends. The CDR3 length is 13 residues. The CDR3 loop reads CASSWGGTDTQYF. The CDR3 region has the DNA TGTGCCAGCAGCTGGGGGGGCACAGATACGCAGTATTTT.

The chain combines TRBV9 with TRBJ2-1, with 9 bases that match TRBD2. The J segment lost 6 bases and the V segment lost 2 bases, leaving 9 bases of the junction unmatched. The CDR3 loop spans 16 amino acids. Germline V gives CDR1 SGDLS, CDR2 YYNGEE. CDR3 sequence reads: CASSVFSGGEANEQFF. The CDR3 DNA is TGTGCCAGCAGCGTTTTTAGCGGGGGCGAAGCCAATGAGCAGTTCTTC.

The CDR3 here is CATSRVTGSSYEQYF. CDR3 coding DNA: TGTGCCACCAGCAGAGTTACAGGGAGCTCCTACGAGCAGTACTTC. The chain carries TRBV15 and TRBJ2-7; a possible D gene is TRBD1 (6 bases). Per the germline V gene, CDR1 is LNHNV and CDR2 is YYDKDF (reference sequence). Trimming removed 1 base at V and 0 bases at J, with 10 bases between. The CDR3 length is 15 residues. Variable domain in full (rest from reference TRBV15 and TRBJ2-7): DAMVIQNPRYQVTQFGKPVTLSCSQTLNHNVMYWYQQKSSQAPKLLFHYYDKDFNNEADTPDNFQSRRPNTSFCFLDIRSPGLGDTAMYLCATSRVTGSSYEQYFGPGTRLTVT.

The V call is TRBV6-1, the J call TRBJ2-5, with 14 bases lining up with TRBD2. Trimming took 2 bases from V and 5 from J; bases not matched to a gene: 10. This CDR3 region has 18 residues. Germline V lookup: CDR1 MNHNS, CDR2 SASEGT. CDR3 in amino acids: CASSETGTSGGYTETQYF. CDR3 coding DNA: TGTGCCAGCAGTGAAACCGGGACTAGCGGGGGATATACGGAGACCCAGTACTTC.

DNA of the CDR3: TGTGTCAGAAGCTTAGTCGTCAGGGGGTCATATAGCAATCAGCCCCAGCATTTT. It codes for CVRSLVVRGSYSNQPQHF. The V and J genes are TRBV7-5 and TRBJ1-5; the listed D gene, TRBD1, was not tested against the DNA. TRBV7-5 counts as a pseudogene. The CDR3 is 18 residues long.

The rearrangement uses TRBV27 and TRBJ1-2, with 7 bases fitting TRBD1. CDR1 is MNHEY, CDR2 SMNVEV, per germline (reference sequence). The CDR3 contains 13 residues. The V and J ends lost 4 bases and 4 bases, in that order; junction bases with no gene match: 3. CDR3 nucleotide sequence: TGTGCCAGCAGTTGGGGACAGTTCTATGGCTACACCTTC. Protein: CASSWGQFYGYTF.

The rearrangement links TRBV5-1 to TRBJ2-3; 9 nucleotides line up with TRBD2. This CDR3 is 16 amino acids long. Germline V gene lookup returns CDR1 SGHRS and CDR2 YFSETQ. V lost 4 bases, J lost 0 bases, and 6 bases stayed unmatched. The CDR3 protein is CASSLRTSDSTDTQYF. The CDR3 DNA is TGCGCCAGCAGCCTCCGGACTAGCGACAGCACAGATACGCAGTATTTT.

This clone was counted a few times. The chain joins TRBV2 to TRBJ2-2; 8 positions match TRBD2. Unmatched junction bases numbered 9, after V lost 7 bases and J lost 5 bases. The CDR3 covers 15 residues. Germline V gives CDR1 SNHLY, CDR2 FYNNEI. The CDR3 sequence is CASMGPQRGTGELFF. The CDR3 coding sequence is TGTGCCAGCATGGGCCCCCAGCGGGGGACCGGGGAGCTGTTTTTT.

The genes are TRBV14 and TRBJ1-6; 7 bases are a match to TRBD1. The CDR3 totals 15 residues. Germline V gives CDR1 SGHDN, CDR2 FVKESK. V lost 2 bases, J lost 5 bases, and 3 bases stayed unmatched. The CDR3 protein is CASSQLDRDNSPLHF. CDR3 in DNA: TGTGCCAGCAGCCAACTAGACAGGGATAATTCACCCCTCCACTTT.

This chain uses TRBV4-1 with TRBJ2-3; TRBD2 agrees at 12 bases. CDR3 length: 17 residues. J lost 3 bases, V lost 0 bases, and 4 bases had no gene match. The germline gives CDR1 MGHRA, CDR2 YSYEKL. The DNA of the CDR3 is TGCGCCAGCAGCCAAGAAATCACTAGCGGGGGGACAGATACGCAGTATTTT. This sequence encodes CASSQEITSGGTDTQYF.

This clone was recorded a few times. This chain connects TRBV6-1 to TRBJ2-3; 9 bases fit TRBD1. CDR1 MNHNS and CDR2 SASEGT come from the germline V gene. This CDR3 comprises 16 residues. V trimming: 3 bases; J trimming: 10 bases; junction bases outside the gene matches: 14. The CDR3 is CASSDLPDRGMGPQYF. CDR3 DNA sequence: TGTGCCAGCAGTGATCTTCCGGACAGGGGTATGGGTCCGCAGTATTTT.